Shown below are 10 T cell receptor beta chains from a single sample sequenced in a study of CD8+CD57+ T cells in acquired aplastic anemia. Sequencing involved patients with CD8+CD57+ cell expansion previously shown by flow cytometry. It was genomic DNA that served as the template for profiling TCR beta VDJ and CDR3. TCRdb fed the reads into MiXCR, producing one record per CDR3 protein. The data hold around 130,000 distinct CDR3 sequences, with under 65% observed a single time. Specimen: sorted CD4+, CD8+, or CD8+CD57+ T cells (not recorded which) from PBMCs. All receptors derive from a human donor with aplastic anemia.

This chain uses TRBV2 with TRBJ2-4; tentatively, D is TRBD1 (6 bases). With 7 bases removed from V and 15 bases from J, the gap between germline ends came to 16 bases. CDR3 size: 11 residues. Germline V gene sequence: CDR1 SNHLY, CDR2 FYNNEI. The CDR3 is CASKVGAVRYF. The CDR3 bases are TGTGCCAGCAAGGTGGGGGCAGTTCGGTACTTC.

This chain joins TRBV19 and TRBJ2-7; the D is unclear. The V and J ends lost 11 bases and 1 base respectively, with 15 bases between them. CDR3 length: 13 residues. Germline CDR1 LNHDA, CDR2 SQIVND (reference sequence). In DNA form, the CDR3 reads TGTGCCTCCCGAAATGGAGCATCCTACGAGCAGTACTTC. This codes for CASRNGASYEQYF. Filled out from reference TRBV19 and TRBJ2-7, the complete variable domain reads DGGITQSPKYLFRKEGQNVTLSCEQNLNHDAMYWYRQDPGQGLRLIYYSQIVNDFQKGDIAEGYSVSREKKESFPLTVTSAQKNPTAFYLCASRNGASYEQYFGPGTRLTVT.

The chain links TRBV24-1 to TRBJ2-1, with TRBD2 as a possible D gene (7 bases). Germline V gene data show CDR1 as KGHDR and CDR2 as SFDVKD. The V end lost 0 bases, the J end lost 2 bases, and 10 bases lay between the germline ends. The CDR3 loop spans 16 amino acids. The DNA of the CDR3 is TGTGCCACCAGTGATTTGCGGGGGGCCCCCTACAATGAGCAGTTCTTC. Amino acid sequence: CATSDLRGAPYNEQFF.

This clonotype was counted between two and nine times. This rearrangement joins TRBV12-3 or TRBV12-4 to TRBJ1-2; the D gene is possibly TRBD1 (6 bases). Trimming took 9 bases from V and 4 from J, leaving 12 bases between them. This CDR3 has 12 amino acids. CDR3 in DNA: TGTGCCAGTGGGCGGGGGCCCTATGGCTACACCTTC. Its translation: CASGRGPYGYTF.

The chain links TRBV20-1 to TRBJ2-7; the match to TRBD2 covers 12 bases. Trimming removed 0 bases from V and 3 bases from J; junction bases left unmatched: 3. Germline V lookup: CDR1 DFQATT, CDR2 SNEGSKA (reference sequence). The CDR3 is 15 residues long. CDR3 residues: CSARDGTSGYYEQYF. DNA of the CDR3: TGCAGTGCTAGAGATGGGACTAGCGGGTACTACGAGCAGTACTTC.

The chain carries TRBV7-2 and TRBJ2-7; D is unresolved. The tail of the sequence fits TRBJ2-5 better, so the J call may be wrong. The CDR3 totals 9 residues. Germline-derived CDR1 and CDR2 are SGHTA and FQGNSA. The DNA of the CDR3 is TGTGCCAGATTAGAGACCCAGTACTTC. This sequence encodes CARLETQYF.

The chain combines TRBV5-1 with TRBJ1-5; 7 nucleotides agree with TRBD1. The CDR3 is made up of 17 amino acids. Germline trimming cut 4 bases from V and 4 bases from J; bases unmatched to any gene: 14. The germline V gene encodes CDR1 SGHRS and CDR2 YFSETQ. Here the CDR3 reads CASSQKQGRIVNQPQHF. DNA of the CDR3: TGCGCCAGCAGCCAAAAACAGGGGCGTATCGTAAATCAGCCCCAGCATTTT.

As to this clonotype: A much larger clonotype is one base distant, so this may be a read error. CDR3: CASSVGFEANYGYTF. DNA of the CDR3: TGTGCCAGCAGTGTCGGATTTGAAGCTAACTATGGCTACACCTTC. This sequence joins TRBV6-4 and TRBJ1-2; no definite D call. CDR1 is MRHNA, CDR2 SNTAGT, per germline. V lost 4 bases, J lost 0 bases, and 12 bases lay in between. The CDR3 is made up of 15 amino acids.

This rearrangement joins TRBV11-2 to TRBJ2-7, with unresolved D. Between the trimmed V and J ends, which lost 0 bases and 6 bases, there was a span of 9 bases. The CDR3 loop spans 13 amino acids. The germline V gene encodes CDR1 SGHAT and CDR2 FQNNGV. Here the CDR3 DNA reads TGTGCCAGCAGCTTAGACCCCCATGGCGAGCAGTACTTC. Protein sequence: CASSLDPHGEQYF.

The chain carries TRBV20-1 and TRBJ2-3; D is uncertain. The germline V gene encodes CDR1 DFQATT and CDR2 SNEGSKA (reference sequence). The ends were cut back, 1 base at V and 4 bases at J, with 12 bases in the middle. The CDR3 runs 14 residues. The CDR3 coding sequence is TGCAGTGCTAGAGGCCTAGTATCCCCAGATACGCAGTATTTT. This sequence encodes CSARGLVSPDTQYF.